The next 5 T cell receptor beta chains were all read from a single sample in a study of blood T cell repertoires in COVID-19. Produced via immunoSEQ multiplex PCR; TCRdb's table is partial and in-frame only. The table has around 77,000 clones, about 80% seen once; the top ten hold 6.9%. The sample consisted of peripheral blood. Every receptor here comes from a man under 40 with COVID-19, enrolled during active disease.

The genes are TRBV18 and TRBJ2-1; TRBD2 might be the D (6 bases). CDR1 and CDR2 from the germline V gene are KGHSH and LQKENI. The CDR3 runs to 11 residues. V was trimmed by 6 bases and J by 6 bases, leaving 6 bases between them. CDR3 in DNA: TGTGCCAGCTCTAGCGGCAATGAGCAGTTCTTC. Encoded protein: CASSSGNEQFF. Filled out from reference TRBV18 and TRBJ2-1, the complete variable domain reads NAGVMQNPRHLVRRRGQEARLRCSPMKGHSHVYWYRQLPEEGLKFMVYLQKENIIDESGMPKERFSAEFPKEGPSILRIQQVVRGDSAAYFCASSSGNEQFFGPGTRLTVL.

The chain recombines TRBV5-1 with TRBJ2-3; D may be TRBD2 (6 bases). The germline CDR1 and CDR2 sequences are SGHRS and YFSETQ. The V and J ends lost 4 bases and 3 bases respectively, with 18 bases between them. This CDR3 spans 16 amino acids. CDR3 in amino acids: CASSRTVSGQTDTQYF. CDR3 coding DNA: TGCGCCAGCAGCCGGACGGTCAGCGGGCAAACAGATACGCAGTATTTT.

This clone has only one observation. The rearrangement joins TRBV5-1 to TRBJ2-7; 7 positions match TRBD1. The V and J ends lost 5 bases and 5 bases, in that order; junction bases with no gene match: 7. The CDR3 runs to 13 residues. CDR1 is SGHRS and CDR2 is YFSETQ in the germline V gene. CDR3 region: CASRRQGPDEQYF. The CDR3 DNA reads TGCGCCAGCAGGAGACAGGGTCCTGACGAGCAGTACTTC.

Concerning this clone itself: The junction differs from germline at one of its ends, possibly a read error. The chain carries TRBV3-1 (or the pseudogene TRBV3-2) and TRBJ1-1, with 9 bases lining up with TRBD1. Germline V CDR1 and CDR2: LGHDT, YNNKEL (reference sequence). The CDR3 is 16 residues long. The CDR3 nucleotides read TGTGTCAGCAGCCCCCGGACAGGGGTGATGAACACTGAAGCTTTCTTT. Translated, it gives CVSSPRTGVMNTEAFF.

This clone was recorded a few times. V is TRBV7-2 and J is TRBJ1-2; D gene uncertain. With 1 base removed from V and 7 bases from J, the gap between germline ends came to 7 bases. From germline, CDR1 is SGHTA and CDR2 FQGNSA. The length of the CDR3 is 12 residues. CDR3 bases: TGTGCCAGCAGCTTAGGAAAGCCTGGCTACACCTTC. It encodes CASSLGKPGYTF.